The 30 T cell receptor beta chains listed next were all sequenced from one sample in a study of OX40 agonist ivuxolimab in advanced cancers. Produced via immunoSEQ multiplex PCR; TCRdb's table is partial and in-frame only. This sample has some 23,000 clones, with about 80% found just once. The material sequenced was CD4+ or CD8+ T cells sorted from blood, taken in a trial of the OX40 agonist ivuxolimab. The origin of the receptors is an adult with an advanced solid tumor such as melanoma, head and neck, liver or kidney cancer.

The V and J genes are TRBV7-3 and TRBJ1-1; tentatively, D is TRBD1 (5 bases). Trimming took off 1 base at V and 5 bases at J, with 14 bases between the two ends. The CDR3 totals 15 residues. From germline, CDR1 is SGHTA and CDR2 FQGTGA. The CDR3 DNA is TGTGCCAGCAGCTTAATTCGGGGGAGACGGACTGAAGCTTTCTTT. Translated, it gives CASSLIRGRRTEAFF.

V is TRBV5-1 and J is TRBJ2-7; a weak D match, TRBD2 (6 bases). The CDR3 is made up of 14 amino acids. CDR1 SGHRS and CDR2 YFSETQ come from the germline V gene. V lost 4 bases and J 4 bases, leaving 15 bases between the germline ends. CDR3 bases: TGCGCCAGCAGCCCCGTCGGGACTGTTTACGAGCAGTACTTC. Its translation: CASSPVGTVYEQYF.

The gene calls are TRBV27 and TRBJ2-1; 10 bases are a match to TRBD2. Germline V gene sequence: CDR1 MNHEY, CDR2 SMNVEV (reference sequence). The CDR3 loop spans 13 amino acids. The V and J ends lost 6 bases and 9 bases, in that order; junction bases with no gene match: 5. The CDR3 region is CASSLAGVAEQFF. CDR3 DNA: TGTGCCAGCAGCCTAGCGGGAGTGGCTGAGCAGTTCTTC.

V is TRBV30 and J is TRBJ2-7; no clear D. CDR3 length equals 15 residues. Trimming removed 0 bases at V and 3 bases at J, with 15 bases between. The germline V gene has CDR1 GTSNPN and CDR2 SVGIG (reference sequence). CDR3 residues: CAWSVGGPPFYEQYF. CDR3 nucleotide sequence: TGTGCCTGGAGTGTAGGTGGACCGCCCTTCTACGAGCAGTACTTC.

V and J are TRBV9 and TRBJ2-5; TRBD2 is a possible D gene (6 bases). The germline V gene encodes CDR1 SGDLS and CDR2 YYNGEE. The CDR3 sequence is 15 residues long. V lost 3 bases, J lost 5 bases, and 17 bases lay in between. CDR3 bases: TGTGCCAGCAGCGCACCGGCGGGAACTTTTGAGACCCAGTACTTC. The encoded protein is CASSAPAGTFETQYF.

This clone was picked up one time. V gene TRBV28 combines with J gene TRBJ2-7; TRBD1 is a possible D gene (6 bases). The V end was cut by 1 base, the J end by 4 bases, with 14 bases between. Germline lookup yields CDR1 MDHEN and CDR2 SYDVKM. This CDR3 comprises 15 residues. The CDR3 loop reads CASSLLVTGRYEQYF. As DNA, the CDR3 is TGTGCCAGCAGTTTATTGGTGACAGGTCGATACGAGCAGTACTTC. Looking up the rest from reference TRBV28 and TRBJ2-7 gives the full variable domain: DVKVTQSSRYLVKRTGEKVFLECVQDMDHENMFWYRQDPGLGLRLIYFSYDVKMKEKGDIPEGYSVSREKKERFSLILESASTNQTSMYLCASSLLVTGRYEQYFGPGTRLTVT.

The CDR3 DNA follows: TGTGCCAGTAGAAACCGGGACAGACTTTATAGCAATCAGCCCCAGCATTTT. Translating it yields CASRNRDRLYSNQPQHF. The chain employs TRBV19 and TRBJ1-5; 7 positions agree with TRBD1. The CDR3 contains 17 residues. V trimming: 6 bases; J trimming: 0 bases; junction bases outside the gene matches: 11. From germline, CDR1 is LNHDA and CDR2 SQIVND (reference sequence).

V usage is TRBV27 and J usage is TRBJ1-2; 7 bases match TRBD1. The CDR3 length is 14 residues. CDR1 and CDR2 (germline): MNHEY, SMNVEV (reference sequence). V lost 6 bases, J lost 7 bases, and 11 bases stayed unmatched. For the CDR3, the DNA is TGTGCCAGCAGCCGAACCGACAGGGTAGGTGGCTACACCTTC. Amino acids: CASSRTDRVGGYTF.

V and J are TRBV28 and TRBJ1-1, with TRBD1 as a possible D gene (6 bases). This CDR3 contains 16 residues. V was clipped by 6 bases and J by 5 bases, with 22 bases between them. CDR1 is MDHEN, CDR2 SYDVKM, per germline. CDR3 region: CASSLEGGSGKTEAFF. The CDR3 region has the DNA TGTGCCAGCAGCCTAGAGGGGGGATCGGGGAAGACTGAAGCTTTCTTT.

The chain is built from TRBV7-3 and TRBJ2-1, with D unclear. Trimming cost V 0 bases and J 6 bases, with 6 bases left between them. CDR1 and CDR2 from the germline V gene are SGHTA and FQGTGA. CDR3 length equals 13 residues. This CDR3 reads CASSLTTVNEQFF. Here the CDR3 DNA reads TGTGCCAGCAGCTTAACCACGGTCAATGAGCAGTTCTTC.

In this sample, this clone turned up once. The rearrangement links TRBV15 to TRBJ2-6; TRBD2 matches 7 bases. Germline V gene data show CDR1 as LNHNV and CDR2 as YYDKDF (reference sequence). This CDR3 spans 13 amino acids. CDR3 residues: CAIRGAGANVLTF. CDR3 DNA: TGTGCTATCCGGGGGGCTGGGGCCAACGTCCTGACTTTC.

This clone was observed a handful of times. J is TRBJ2-3 and V is TRBV30; no reliable D call. There are 13 residues in the CDR3. The V end lost 2 bases, the J end lost 6 bases, and 12 bases lay between the germline ends. Germline V gene lookup returns CDR1 GTSNPN and CDR2 SVGIG (reference sequence). The CDR3 loop is CAWSSVSSDTQYF. The CDR3 nucleotides read TGTGCCTGGAGTTCAGTGTCTTCGGATACGCAGTATTTT.

This clone was seen more than once but under ten times. The CDR3 sequence is CASSPNGQGRAPLHF. CDR3 in DNA: TGCGCCAGCAGCCCAAACGGACAGGGGAGAGCACCCCTCCACTTT. The rearrangement joins TRBV5-1 to TRBJ1-6; 9 nucleotides match TRBD1. J lost 11 bases, V lost 4 bases, and 10 bases had no gene match. Germline assignment: CDR1 SGHRS and CDR2 YFSETQ. The CDR3 covers 15 residues.

The chain recombines TRBV10-3 with TRBJ2-2; perhaps TRBD1 as D (6 bases). CDR1 is ENHRY and CDR2 is SYGVKD in the germline V gene. There are 13 residues in the CDR3. The V and J ends lost 11 bases and 0 bases respectively, with 10 bases between them. The CDR3 here is CASQGPNTGELFF. Written as DNA, the CDR3 is TGTGCCTCACAGGGCCCGAACACCGGGGAGCTGTTTTTT.

The chain recombines TRBV21-1 with TRBJ2-3; TRBD1, as called in the table, went unchecked against the DNA. TRBV21-1 counts as a pseudogene. The length of the CDR3 is 19 residues. CDR3 coding DNA: TGTGCCAGCAGCAAAGGGGCAGTGTGGACAGGACCTAGCACAGATACGCAGTATTTT. Translating gives CASSKGAVWTGPSTDTQYF.

This clone has only one observation. The chain recombines TRBV30 with TRBJ2-5, with 7 bases that match TRBD2. This CDR3 has 15 amino acids. The V gene end was trimmed by 0 bases and the J gene end by 2 bases; junction bases not matched to a gene: 6. Germline assignment: CDR1 GTSNPN and CDR2 SVGIG (reference sequence). CDR3: CAWSVGSGLQETQYF. For the CDR3, the DNA is TGTGCCTGGAGTGTGGGTAGCGGGCTACAAGAGACCCAGTACTTC.

V usage is TRBV11-3 and J usage is TRBJ2-2; TRBD2 matches 13 bases. Germline values: CDR1 SGHNT, CDR2 YENEEA. The CDR3 extends over 17 amino acids. The junction had 7 bases not matched to a gene; V was cut back by 5 bases and J by 4 bases. CDR3 coding DNA: TGTGCCAGCAGCCCAGGACTAGCGGGAGAGGGCACCGGGGAGCTGTTTTTT. It is translated as CASSPGLAGEGTGELFF.

The chain links TRBV25-1 to TRBJ2-5, with 7 bases lining up with TRBD1. The CDR3 is 10 amino acids. CDR1 and CDR2 from the germline V gene are MGHDK and SYGVNS. J gave up 8 bases and V 11 bases, and 5 bases lay outside the gene matches. CDR3 nucleotide sequence: TGTGCCTCAACAGGGGACACCCAGTACTTC. The encoded protein is CASTGDTQYF.

The V call is TRBV7-8, the J call TRBJ2-7, with 10 bases lining up with TRBD1. With V trimmed by 5 bases and J by 4 bases, 8 bases remained unmatched. CDR3 size: 15 residues. Germline assignment: CDR1 SGHVS and CDR2 FQNEAQ. The CDR3 DNA is TGTGCCAGCAGCCACACGGACAGGGGGAGTTACGAGCAGTACTTC. Its translation is CASSHTDRGSYEQYF.

CDR3 nucleotides: TGTGCCAGCAGCCTGGACAGGGAGGATGAAAAACTGTTTTTT. Amino acids: CASSLDREDEKLFF. J is TRBJ1-4 and V is TRBV9, with 8 bases identical to TRBD1. CDR3 length equals 14 residues. Looked up from germline, CDR1 is SGDLS and CDR2 is YYNGEE. The trim removed 4 bases at V and 6 bases at J, leaving 5 bases unmatched.

The chain employs TRBV27 and TRBJ2-5; D unresolved. CDR3 length: 11 amino acids. Trimming left V 4 bases short and J 4 bases short, with 4 bases between. Germline loops: CDR1 MNHEY, CDR2 SMNVEV (reference sequence). CDR3 in amino acids: CASSYGETQYF. The CDR3 DNA reads TGTGCCAGCAGTTACGGAGAGACCCAGTACTTC.

CDR3 sequence (DNA): TGTGCCAGCAGTTCCGCGGGGGGCCAGGGTGAGCAGTTCTTC. This translates into CASSSAGGQGEQFF. The chain carries TRBV27 and TRBJ2-1; 8 nucleotides line up with TRBD2. The CDR3 covers 14 residues. Germline-derived CDR1 and CDR2 are MNHEY and SMNVEV (reference sequence). V shed 4 bases and J 9 bases; nucleotides not matched to a gene: 8.

The chain joins TRBV6-6 to TRBJ2-1; the match to TRBD2 covers 9 bases. V lost 6 bases and J lost 6; bases outside the gene matches: 9. The CDR3 consists of 15 residues. CDR1 MNHNY and CDR2 SVGAGI come from the germline V gene (reference sequence). Here the CDR3 DNA reads TGTGCCAGCAGCCCTGGAGCGGGAGGTTTCAATGAGCAGTTCTTC. Its protein is CASSPGAGGFNEQFF.

The V call is TRBV10-1, the J call TRBJ1-2, with 7 bases aligning to TRBD1. CDR3 length: 15 amino acids. After removal of 4 bases from V and 4 bases from J, the junction contained 9 bases not matched to a gene. CDR1 is WNHNN, CDR2 SYGVQD, per germline (reference sequence). CDR3 sequence (DNA): TGCGCCAGCAGTGTTAGGACAGGTAGTTTCTATGGCTACACCTTC. Amino acids: CASSVRTGSFYGYTF.

This clone was seen only a few times. This chain joins TRBV9 and TRBJ1-1, with no clear D. This CDR3 is built from 14 residues. Germline lookup yields CDR1 SGDLS and CDR2 YYNGEE. Trimming cost V 3 bases and J 3 bases, with 12 bases left between them. CDR3 sequence reads: CASSARGRDTEAFF. The CDR3 DNA is TGTGCCAGCAGCGCTCGGGGTAGGGACACTGAAGCTTTCTTT.

V gene TRBV27 combines with J gene TRBJ2-7, with TRBD2 matching 7 bases. Trimming at V came to 10 bases and at J to 3 bases, leaving 12 bases not matched to a gene. CDR1 and CDR2 from the germline V gene are MNHEY and SMNVEV (reference sequence). The CDR3 has 14 amino acids. CDR3 bases: TGTGCCATATCTTCAGGGAGCGGGGTCTACGAGCAGTACTTC. It encodes CAISSGSGVYEQYF.

By share of the sample, this clone is medium-sized (0.01 to 0.1%). The chain carries TRBV27 and TRBJ2-7; no clear D. Germline CDR1 is MNHEY and CDR2 is SMNVEV (reference sequence). V gave up 6 bases and J gave up 6 bases, with 9 bases separating them. The CDR3 is 11 residues long. CDR3 nucleotides: TGTGCCAGCAGGTATGGCGGCGAGCAGTACTTC. Its protein is CASRYGGEQYF.

The CDR3 nucleotides are TGTGCCAGCACCCTAACTGGGACCTATGGCTACACCTTC. Translation gives CASTLTGTYGYTF. The chain combines TRBV28 with TRBJ1-2; D is possibly TRBD1 (5 bases). Germline V gives CDR1 MDHEN, CDR2 SYDVKM. The CDR3 is 13 residues long. V lost 7 bases and J 4 bases, leaving 13 bases between the germline ends.

V gene TRBV5-1 combines with J gene TRBJ2-5, with 7 positions matching TRBD2. CDR3 size: 15 residues. J lost 2 bases, V lost 0 bases, and 4 bases had no gene match. Germline V gene sequence: CDR1 SGHRS, CDR2 YFSETQ. The CDR3 DNA sequence: TGCGCCAGCAGCTTGGAGGCTAGCGGACAAGAGACCCAGTACTTC. It codes for CASSLEASGQETQYF.

This chain joins TRBV6-1 and TRBJ2-5; D is unclear. The CDR3 extends over 14 amino acids. The V and J ends lost 1 base and 5 bases respectively, with 11 bases between them. CDR1 is MNHNS, CDR2 SASEGT, per germline. The chain's CDR3 is CASSEDGVRETQYF. CDR3 in DNA: TGTGCCAGCAGTGAAGATGGGGTCCGGGAGACCCAGTACTTC.